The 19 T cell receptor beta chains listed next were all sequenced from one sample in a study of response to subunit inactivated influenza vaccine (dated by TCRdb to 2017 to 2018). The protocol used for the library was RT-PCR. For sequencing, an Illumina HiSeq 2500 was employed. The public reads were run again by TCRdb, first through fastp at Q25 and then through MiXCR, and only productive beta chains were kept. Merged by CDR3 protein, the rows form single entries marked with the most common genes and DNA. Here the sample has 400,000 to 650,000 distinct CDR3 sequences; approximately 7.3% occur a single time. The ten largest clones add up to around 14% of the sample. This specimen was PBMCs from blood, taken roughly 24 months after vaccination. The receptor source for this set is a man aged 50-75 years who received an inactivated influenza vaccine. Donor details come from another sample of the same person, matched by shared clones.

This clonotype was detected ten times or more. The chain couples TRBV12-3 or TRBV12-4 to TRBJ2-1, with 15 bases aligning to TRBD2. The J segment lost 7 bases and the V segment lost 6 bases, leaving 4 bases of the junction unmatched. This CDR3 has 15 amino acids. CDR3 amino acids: CASRSGTSGRNEQFF. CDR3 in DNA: TGTGCCAGCAGAAGTGGGACTAGCGGGAGGAATGAGCAGTTCTTC.

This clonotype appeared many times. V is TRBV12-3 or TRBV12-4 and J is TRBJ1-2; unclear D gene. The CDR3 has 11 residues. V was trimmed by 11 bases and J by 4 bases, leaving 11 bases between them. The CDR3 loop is CASAAAYGYTF. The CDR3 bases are TGTGCCTCCGCGGCGGCCTATGGCTACACCTTC.

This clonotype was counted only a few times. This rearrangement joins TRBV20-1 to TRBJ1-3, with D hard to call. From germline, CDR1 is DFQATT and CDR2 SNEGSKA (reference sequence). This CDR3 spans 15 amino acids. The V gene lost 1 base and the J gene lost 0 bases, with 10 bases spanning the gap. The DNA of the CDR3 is TGCAGTGCTAGAGTAACACAGCTCTCTGGAAACACCATATATTTT. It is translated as CSARVTQLSGNTIYF.

CDR3 sequence (DNA): TGCAGTGCTAGAGCGGGGACAGGCTTGCACTCTGGAAACACCATATATTTT. Residues: CSARAGTGLHSGNTIYF. The V and J genes are TRBV20-1 and TRBJ1-3, with 8 bases fitting TRBD1. Germline V gives CDR1 DFQATT, CDR2 SNEGSKA (reference sequence). The CDR3 totals 17 residues. Losses at the gene ends were 1 base for V and 0 bases for J; bases not matched to a gene: 8.

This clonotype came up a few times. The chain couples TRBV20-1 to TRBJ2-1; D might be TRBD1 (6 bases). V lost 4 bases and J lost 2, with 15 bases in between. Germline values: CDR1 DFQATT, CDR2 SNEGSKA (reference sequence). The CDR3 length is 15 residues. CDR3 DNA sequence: TGCAGTGCTACAAGGGACAATCCCCCCTACAATGAGCAGTTCTTC. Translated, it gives CSATRDNPPYNEQFF.

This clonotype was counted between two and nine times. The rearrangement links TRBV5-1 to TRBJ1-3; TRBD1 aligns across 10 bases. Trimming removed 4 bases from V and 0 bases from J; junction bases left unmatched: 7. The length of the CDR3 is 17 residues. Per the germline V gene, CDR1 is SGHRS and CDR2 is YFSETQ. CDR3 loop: CASSEDRGHLSGNTIYF. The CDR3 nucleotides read TGCGCCAGCAGCGAAGACAGGGGGCACCTCTCTGGAAACACCATATATTTT.

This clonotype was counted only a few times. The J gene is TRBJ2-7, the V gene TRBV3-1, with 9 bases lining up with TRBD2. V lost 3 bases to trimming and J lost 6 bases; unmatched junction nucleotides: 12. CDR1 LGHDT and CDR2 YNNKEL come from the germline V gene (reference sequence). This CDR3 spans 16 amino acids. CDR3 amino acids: CASSQGLRGGFGEQYF. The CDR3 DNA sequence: TGTGCCAGCAGCCAGGGTTTGCGGGGGGGCTTCGGCGAGCAGTACTTC.

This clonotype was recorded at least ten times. In nucleotides, the CDR3 is TGTGCCAGCAGCAACAGGGTACGCTACACCTTC. Its translation is CASSNRVRYTF. V and J are TRBV6-5 and TRBJ1-2; D might be TRBD1 (6 bases). The CDR3 length is 11 residues. CDR1 and CDR2 (germline): MNHEY, SVGAGI. The V end lost 6 bases, the J end lost 9 bases, and 11 bases lay between the germline ends.

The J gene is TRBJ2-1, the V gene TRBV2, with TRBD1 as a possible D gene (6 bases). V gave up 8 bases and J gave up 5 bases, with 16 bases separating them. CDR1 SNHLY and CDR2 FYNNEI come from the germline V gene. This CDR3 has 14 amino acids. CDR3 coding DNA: TGTGCCAGCGACCGCCAGGGGATCCACAATGAGCAGTTCTTC. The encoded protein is CASDRQGIHNEQFF.

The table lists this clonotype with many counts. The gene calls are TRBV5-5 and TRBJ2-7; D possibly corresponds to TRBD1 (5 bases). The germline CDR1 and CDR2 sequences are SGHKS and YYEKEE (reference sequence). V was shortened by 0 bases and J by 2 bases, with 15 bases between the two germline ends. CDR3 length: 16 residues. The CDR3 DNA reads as TGTGCCAGCAGCTTGGACGGGCAGGGATTTACCTACGAGCAGTACTTC. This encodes CASSLDGQGFTYEQYF. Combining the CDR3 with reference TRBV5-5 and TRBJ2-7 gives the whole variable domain DAGVTQSPTHLIKTRGQQVTLRCSPISGHKSVSWYQQVLGQGPQFIFQYYEKEERGRGNFPDRFSARQFPNYSSELNVNALLLGDSALYLCASSLDGQGFTYEQYFGPGTRLTVT.

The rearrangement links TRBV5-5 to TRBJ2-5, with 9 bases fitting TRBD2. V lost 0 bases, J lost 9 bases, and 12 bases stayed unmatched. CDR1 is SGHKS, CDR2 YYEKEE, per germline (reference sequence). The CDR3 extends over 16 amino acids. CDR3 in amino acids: CASSLAGTSQPGAQYF. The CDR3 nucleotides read TGTGCCAGCAGCTTGGCCGGGACTAGCCAACCAGGGGCCCAGTACTTC.

The CDR3 DNA reads TGTGCCAGCAGCTTAGCTCCTGGACAACATGGCTACACCTTC. Protein sequence: CASSLAPGQHGYTF. The rearrangement joins TRBV7-2 to TRBJ1-2, with TRBD1 as a possible D gene (5 bases). Between the trimmed V and J ends, which lost 0 bases and 6 bases, there was a span of 11 bases. The CDR3 sequence is 14 residues long. From germline, CDR1 is SGHTA and CDR2 FQGNSA.

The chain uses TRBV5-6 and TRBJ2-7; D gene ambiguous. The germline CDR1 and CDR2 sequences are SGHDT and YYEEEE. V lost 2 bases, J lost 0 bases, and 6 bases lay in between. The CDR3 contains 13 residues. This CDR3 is CASSFPHSYEQYF. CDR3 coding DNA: TGTGCCAGCAGCTTTCCTCACTCCTACGAGCAGTACTTC.

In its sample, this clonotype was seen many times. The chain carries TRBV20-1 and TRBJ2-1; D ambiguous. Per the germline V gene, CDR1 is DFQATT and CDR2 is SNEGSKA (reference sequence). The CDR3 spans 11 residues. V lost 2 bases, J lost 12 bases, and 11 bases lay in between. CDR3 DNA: TGCAGTGCTAGAACCCAAGATGGGCAGTTCTTC. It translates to CSARTQDGQFF.

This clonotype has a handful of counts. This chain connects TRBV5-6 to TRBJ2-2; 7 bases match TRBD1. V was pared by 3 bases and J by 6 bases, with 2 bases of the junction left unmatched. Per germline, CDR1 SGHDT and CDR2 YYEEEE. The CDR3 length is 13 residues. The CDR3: CASSSGTAGELFF. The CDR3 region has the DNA TGTGCCAGCAGCTCCGGGACAGCCGGGGAGCTGTTTTTT.

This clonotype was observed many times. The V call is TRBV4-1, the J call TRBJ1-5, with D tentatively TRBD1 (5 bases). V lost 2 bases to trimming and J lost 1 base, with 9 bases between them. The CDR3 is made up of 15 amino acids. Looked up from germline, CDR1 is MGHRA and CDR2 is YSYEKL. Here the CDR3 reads CASSQSGASNQPQHF. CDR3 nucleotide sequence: TGCGCCAGCAGCCAAAGCGGGGCCAGCAATCAGCCCCAGCATTTT.

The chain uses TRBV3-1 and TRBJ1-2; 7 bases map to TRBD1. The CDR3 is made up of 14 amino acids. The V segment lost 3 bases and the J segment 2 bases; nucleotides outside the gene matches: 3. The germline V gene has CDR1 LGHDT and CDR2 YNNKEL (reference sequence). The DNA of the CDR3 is TGTGCCAGCAGCCAGATGGGACAGAACTATGGCTACACCTTC. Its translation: CASSQMGQNYGYTF.

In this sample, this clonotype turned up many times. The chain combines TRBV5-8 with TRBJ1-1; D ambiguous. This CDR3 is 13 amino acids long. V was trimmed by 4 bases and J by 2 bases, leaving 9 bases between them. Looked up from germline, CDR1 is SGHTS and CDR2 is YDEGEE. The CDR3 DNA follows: TGTGCCAGCAGCCACGGGGTCAACACTGAAGCTTTCTTT. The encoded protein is CASSHGVNTEAFF.

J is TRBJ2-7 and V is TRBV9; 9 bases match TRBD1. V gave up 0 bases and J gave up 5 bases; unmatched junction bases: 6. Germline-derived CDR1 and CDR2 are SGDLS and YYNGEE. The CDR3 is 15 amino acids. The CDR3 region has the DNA TGTGCCAGCAGCGTAGGGGGGGACAGGGTCCACGAGCAGTACTTC. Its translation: CASSVGGDRVHEQYF.